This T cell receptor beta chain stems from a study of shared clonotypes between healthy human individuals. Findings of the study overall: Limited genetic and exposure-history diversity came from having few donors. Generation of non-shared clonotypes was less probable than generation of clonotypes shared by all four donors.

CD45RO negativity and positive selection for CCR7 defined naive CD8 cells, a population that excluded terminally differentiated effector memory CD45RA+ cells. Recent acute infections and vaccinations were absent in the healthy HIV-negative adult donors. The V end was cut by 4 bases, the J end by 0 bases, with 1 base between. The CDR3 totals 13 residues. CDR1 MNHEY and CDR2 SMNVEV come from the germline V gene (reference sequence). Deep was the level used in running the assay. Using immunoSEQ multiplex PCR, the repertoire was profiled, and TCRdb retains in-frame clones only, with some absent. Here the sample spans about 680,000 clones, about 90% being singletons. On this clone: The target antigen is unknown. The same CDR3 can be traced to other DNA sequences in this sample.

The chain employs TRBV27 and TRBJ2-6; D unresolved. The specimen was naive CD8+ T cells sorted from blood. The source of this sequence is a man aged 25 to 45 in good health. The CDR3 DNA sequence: TGTGCCAGCAGTTCCTCTGGGGCCAACGTCCTGACTTTC. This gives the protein CASSSSGANVLTF. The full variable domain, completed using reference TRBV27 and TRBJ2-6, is EAQVTQNPRYLITVTGKKLTVTCSQNMNHEYMSWYRQDPGLGLRQIYYSMNVEVTDKGDVPEGYKVSRKEKRNFPLILESPSPNQTSLYFCASSSSGANVLTFGAGSRLTVL.